These 26 T cell receptor beta chains were all obtained from the same sample, sequenced in a study of blood T cell repertoires in COVID-19 (dated by TCRdb to the early 2020s). The library was made by the immunoSEQ multiplex PCR assay. TCRdb holds this immuneACCESS table with in-frame rearrangements only. Some clones are missing; in checked studies, unresolved V genes explain under half, and the rest has no known cause. Counted in this sample were 140,000 to 150,000 clones; over 75% of them appeared once. The ten largest clonotypes hold 4.5% to 6% of the sample. The sequencing input was peripheral blood. The receptors were gathered from a woman between 45 and 60 years old with acute or convalescent COVID-19.

V usage is TRBV6-5 and J usage is TRBJ1-3; 8 bases map to TRBD1. Trimming at V came to 7 bases and at J to 3 bases, leaving 8 bases not matched to a gene. This CDR3 has 15 amino acids. Per the germline V gene, CDR1 is MNHEY and CDR2 is SVGAGI. This chain's CDR3 is CASIKDRGGGNTIYF. The CDR3, as DNA: TGTGCCAGCATTAAAGACAGGGGAGGTGGAAACACCATATATTTT.

This clone occurred once. This chain uses TRBV12-5 with TRBJ1-2, with D maybe TRBD1 (6 bases). The CDR3 has 14 residues. Germline V lookup: CDR1 LGHNT, CDR2 FRNRAP. Trimming removed 6 bases at V and 7 bases at J, with 18 bases between. The CDR3 protein is CASGTRGGAFGYTF. CDR3 DNA sequence: TGTGCTAGTGGCACTCGGGGGGGCGCTTTTGGCTACACCTTC.

The rearrangement uses TRBV7-8 and TRBJ1-4; possibly TRBD1 for D (5 bases). The CDR3 loop spans 16 amino acids. V was pared by 3 bases and J by 3 bases, with 14 bases between. Germline V gives CDR1 SGHVS, CDR2 FQNEAQ. CDR3 region: CASSFWEGPANEKLFF. DNA for the CDR3: TGTGCCAGCAGCTTTTGGGAGGGGCCGGCTAATGAAAAACTGTTTTTT. The whole variable domain, remainder taken from reference TRBV7-8 and TRBJ1-4, is GAGVSQSPRYKVAKRGQDVALRCDPISGHVSLFWYQQALGQGPEFLTYFQNEAQLDKSGLPSDRFFAERPEGSVSTLKIQRTQQEDSAVYLCASSFWEGPANEKLFFGSGTQLSVL.

The rearrangement links TRBV5-4 to TRBJ2-3; possible D gene TRBD2, 5 bases. V lost 3 bases to trimming and J lost 2 bases, with 22 bases between them. Germline V gene data show CDR1 as SGHNT and CDR2 as YYREEE (reference sequence). This CDR3 spans 18 amino acids. In DNA, the CDR3 is TGTGCCAGCAGCTCCCCAAGCCAACGGGGTCGGGACACAGATACGCAGTATTTT. It yields the protein CASSSPSQRGRDTDTQYF.

This chain connects TRBV4-1 to TRBJ1-2; TRBD1 is a possible D gene (6 bases). CDR1 and CDR2 from the germline V gene are MGHRA and YSYEKL. This CDR3 region has 19 residues. The V end was cut by 0 bases, the J end by 3 bases, with 23 bases between. CDR3 nucleotide sequence: TGCGCCAGCAGCCAAGATGGCGGCCAGGGGAGTAACCCTTACTATGGCTACACCTTC. This gives the protein CASSQDGGQGSNPYYGYTF.

The CDR3 loop is CASSLGHNEKLFF. The CDR3, as DNA: TGTGCCAGTAGTCTTGGACACAATGAAAAACTGTTTTTT. This chain links TRBV19 with TRBJ1-4; D might be TRBD1 (5 bases). The CDR3 spans 13 residues. The germline V gene has CDR1 LNHDA and CDR2 SQIVND (reference sequence). V lost 5 bases, J lost 5 bases, and 9 bases lay in between. The variable domain in full, with the rest retrieved from reference TRBV19 and TRBJ1-4, is DGGITQSPKYLFRKEGQNVTLSCEQNLNHDAMYWYRQDPGQGLRLIYYSQIVNDFQKGDIAEGYSVSREKKESFPLTVTSAQKNPTAFYLCASSLGHNEKLFFGSGTQLSVL.

The rearrangement uses TRBV7-6 and TRBJ2-5; perhaps D is TRBD1 or TRBD2 (6 bases each). CDR3 length: 15 amino acids. Deletions cut 5 bases from V and 1 base from J, with 14 bases between. CDR1 SGHVS and CDR2 FNYEAQ come from the germline V gene. The CDR3 loop is CASSVGGQFQETQYF. CDR3 bases: TGTGCCAGCAGCGTAGGGGGGCAATTCCAAGAGACCCAGTACTTC.

The chain carries TRBV9 and TRBJ2-3, with D maybe TRBD1 (6 bases). Looked up from germline, CDR1 is SGDLS and CDR2 is YYNGEE. Trimming stripped 4 bases from V and 2 bases from J, with 14 bases between. The length of the CDR3 is 15 residues. Written as DNA, the CDR3 is TGTGCCAGCAGCTCAGGGGCTATCTTCACAGATACGCAGTATTTT. Translating gives CASSSGAIFTDTQYF.

V gene TRBV5-1 combines with J gene TRBJ1-5; maybe TRBD1 (5 bases). The germline V gene has CDR1 SGHRS and CDR2 YFSETQ. This CDR3 has 15 residues. Between the trimmed V and J ends, which lost 3 bases and 0 bases, there was a span of 10 bases. CDR3 sequence: CASSWGSDSNQPQHF. CDR3 in DNA: TGCGCCAGCAGCTGGGGCTCCGATAGCAATCAGCCCCAGCATTTT. Full variable domain (outside the CDR3, taken from reference TRBV5-1 and TRBJ1-5): KAGVTQTPRYLIKTRGQQVTLSCSPISGHRSVSWYQQTPGQGLQFLFEYFSETQRNKGNFPGRFSGRQFSNSRSEMNVSTLELGDSALYLCASSWGSDSNQPQHFGDGTRLSIL.

The chain couples TRBV5-1 to TRBJ2-5, with 8 nucleotides matching TRBD1. The J segment lost 3 bases and the V segment lost 6 bases, leaving 13 bases of the junction unmatched. The V gene's germline CDR1 is SGHRS and CDR2 YFSETQ. CDR3 length: 16 amino acids. The CDR3 DNA is TGCGCCAGCAACCTAGGGTCCTCGACAGGGGAAGAGACCCAGTACTTC. It codes for CASNLGSSTGEETQYF.

This clone has a handful of counts. The J gene is TRBJ1-2, the V gene TRBV19, with 9 nucleotides matching TRBD1. This CDR3 region has 15 residues. J lost 3 bases, V lost 5 bases, and 7 bases had no gene match. CDR1 and CDR2 (germline): LNHDA, SQIVND (reference sequence). CDR3 coding DNA: TGTGCCAGTAGTGTCACAGGGGGCAACTACTATGGCTACACCTTC. Protein product: CASSVTGGNYYGYTF. Supplemented by reference TRBV19 and TRBJ1-2, the full variable domain reads DGGITQSPKYLFRKEGQNVTLSCEQNLNHDAMYWYRQDPGQGLRLIYYSQIVNDFQKGDIAEGYSVSREKKESFPLTVTSAQKNPTAFYLCASSVTGGNYYGYTFGSGTRLTVV.

J is TRBJ2-7 and V is TRBV6-5, with 9 nucleotides matching TRBD1. The germline CDR1 and CDR2 sequences are MNHEY and SVGAGI. V trimming: 8 bases; J trimming: 3 bases; junction bases outside the gene matches: 8. This CDR3 is 14 amino acids long. CDR3 region: CASQYRDRDYEQYF. The CDR3 DNA reads TGTGCCAGCCAATACCGGGACAGGGACTACGAGCAGTACTTC.

The CDR3 reads CSVGTSASSYNEQFF. CDR3 in DNA: TGCAGCGTCGGCACTAGCGCGAGCTCCTACAATGAGCAGTTCTTC. This chain links TRBV29-1 with TRBJ2-1; 7 bases map to TRBD2. Germline V gene lookup returns CDR1 SQVTM and CDR2 ANQGSEA. CDR3 length: 15 amino acids. V shed 6 bases, J shed 0 bases, and the junction held 8 bases outside the gene matches.

This chain uses TRBV30 with TRBJ1-5; no definite D call. Germline loops: CDR1 GTSNPN, CDR2 SVGIG (reference sequence). The CDR3 is 15 residues long. V lost 0 bases to trimming and J lost 6 bases, with 15 bases between them. Here the CDR3 reads CAWSVALSGSQPQHF. Written as DNA, the CDR3 is TGTGCCTGGAGTGTGGCCCTTAGCGGGAGTCAGCCCCAGCATTTT. Full variable domain (rest looked up from reference TRBV30 and TRBJ1-5): SQTIHQWPATLVQPVGSPLSLECTVEGTSNPNLYWYRQAAGRGLQLLFYSVGIGQISSEVPQNLSASRPQDRQFILSSKKLLLSDSGFYLCAWSVALSGSQPQHFGDGTRLSIL.

The chain links TRBV19 to TRBJ2-6, with D tentatively TRBD1 (5 bases). V lost 7 bases to trimming and J lost 3 bases, with 10 bases between them. The CDR3 sequence is 14 residues long. Per germline, CDR1 LNHDA and CDR2 SQIVND (reference sequence). CDR3 in DNA: TGTGCCAGTAAAGACAGTTATGGGGCCAACGTCCTGACTTTC. This translates into CASKDSYGANVLTF.

V is TRBV6-6 and J is TRBJ1-2; TRBD1 might be the D (5 bases). The V end was cut by 4 bases, the J end by 3 bases, with 9 bases between. The CDR3 runs to 13 residues. Per the germline V gene, CDR1 is MNHNY and CDR2 is SVGAGI (reference sequence). CDR3 sequence: CASSSGGDYGYTF. CDR3 in DNA: TGTGCCAGCAGTTCGGGGGGGGACTATGGCTACACCTTC.

The chain has TRBV6-6 and TRBJ2-7, with TRBD2 matching over 12 bases. The CDR3 has 13 amino acids. Germline assignment: CDR1 MNHNY and CDR2 SVGAGI (reference sequence). Trimming at V came to 7 bases and at J to 5 bases, leaving 3 bases not matched to a gene. CDR3 bases: TGTGCCAGCACCAGACTAGCGGGGGACGAGCAGTACTTC. It translates to CASTRLAGDEQYF.

The genes are TRBV19 and TRBJ1-2; maybe TRBD1 (5 bases). The CDR3 is 15 residues long. The V and J ends lost 2 bases and 5 bases respectively, with 15 bases between them. Germline CDR1 and CDR2: LNHDA and SQIVND (reference sequence). The CDR3 spells CASSISWGLQYGYTF. The CDR3 DNA sequence: TGTGCCAGTAGTATATCCTGGGGACTTCAATATGGCTACACCTTC.

The rearrangement joins TRBV12-3 or TRBV12-4 to TRBJ1-2, with D uncertain. The CDR3 sequence is 12 residues long. Between the trimmed V and J ends, which lost 3 bases and 4 bases, there was a span of 6 bases. The CDR3 region has the DNA TGTGCCAGCAGTTTTTCTTCCTATGGCTACACCTTC. Translation gives CASSFSSYGYTF.

This sequence joins TRBV5-8 and TRBJ1-3; a weak D match, TRBD1 (5 bases). Germline CDR1 SGHTS, CDR2 YDEGEE. The CDR3 extends over 17 amino acids. V was shortened by 1 base and J by 0 bases, with 14 bases between the two germline ends. The DNA of the CDR3 is TGTGCCAGCAGCTTGATCACCGACAGCTCCTCTGGAAACACCATATATTTT. It codes for CASSLITDSSSGNTIYF. Full variable domain (outside the CDR3, taken from reference TRBV5-8 and TRBJ1-3): EAGVTQSPTHLIKTRGQQATLRCSPISGHTSVYWYQQALGLGLQFLLWYDEGEERNRGNFPPRFSGRQFPNYSSELNVNALELEDSALYLCASSLITDSSSGNTIYFGEGSWLTVV.

Notes on this clone: The sample has other DNA sequences that encode this CDR3 too. The chain has TRBV5-1 and TRBJ1-1; 8 nucleotides match TRBD1. V lost 0 bases and J lost 0; bases outside the gene matches: 4. The germline gives CDR1 SGHRS, CDR2 YFSETQ. This CDR3 has 16 amino acids. CDR3 in DNA: TGCGCCAGCAGCTTGGCCGGGACAGGATTGAACACTGAAGCTTTCTTT. Amino acid sequence: CASSLAGTGLNTEAFF.

The chain is built from TRBV14 and TRBJ2-5; tentative D call: TRBD1 (6 bases). The CDR3 runs 15 residues. Germline values: CDR1 SGHDN, CDR2 FVKESK. V lost 4 bases, J lost 2 bases, and 14 bases lay in between. This CDR3 reads CASSRRQALQETQYF. CDR3 coding DNA: TGTGCCAGCAGCCGTAGACAGGCACTACAAGAGACCCAGTACTTC.

V gene TRBV29-1 combines with J gene TRBJ1-6; 9 positions match TRBD1. This CDR3 has 13 residues. Trimming removed 7 bases from V and 7 bases from J; junction bases left unmatched: 5. Germline V lookup: CDR1 SQVTM, CDR2 ANQGSEA. CDR3 region: CSARDRENSPLHF. The CDR3 nucleotides read TGCAGCGCCCGGGACAGGGAGAATTCACCCCTCCACTTT.

The chain joins TRBV29-1 to TRBJ1-2; D is ambiguous. The CDR3 consists of 12 residues. V was clipped by 5 bases and J by 1 base, with 8 bases between them. The germline V gene encodes CDR1 SQVTM and CDR2 ANQGSEA. The CDR3 is CSVYNINYGYTF. The CDR3 region has the DNA TGCAGCGTTTATAATATTAACTATGGCTACACCTTC.

The chain recombines TRBV19 with TRBJ1-2, with D possibly being TRBD1 (5 bases). Germline-derived CDR1 and CDR2 are LNHDA and SQIVND (reference sequence). V shed 5 bases and J shed 6 bases, with 10 bases lying between them. The CDR3 is made up of 12 amino acids. This CDR3 is CASSLMGHGYTF. CDR3 nucleotide sequence: TGTGCCAGTAGTCTTATGGGGCATGGCTACACCTTC.

The rearrangement uses TRBV5-1 and TRBJ2-5; 7 nucleotides line up with TRBD1. The germline V gene encodes CDR1 SGHRS and CDR2 YFSETQ. This CDR3 comprises 14 residues. Trimming removed 3 bases from V and 4 bases from J; junction bases left unmatched: 6. CDR3 sequence: CASSSDRPGETQYF. The CDR3 DNA follows: TGCGCCAGCAGCTCGGACAGGCCCGGAGAGACCCAGTACTTC.